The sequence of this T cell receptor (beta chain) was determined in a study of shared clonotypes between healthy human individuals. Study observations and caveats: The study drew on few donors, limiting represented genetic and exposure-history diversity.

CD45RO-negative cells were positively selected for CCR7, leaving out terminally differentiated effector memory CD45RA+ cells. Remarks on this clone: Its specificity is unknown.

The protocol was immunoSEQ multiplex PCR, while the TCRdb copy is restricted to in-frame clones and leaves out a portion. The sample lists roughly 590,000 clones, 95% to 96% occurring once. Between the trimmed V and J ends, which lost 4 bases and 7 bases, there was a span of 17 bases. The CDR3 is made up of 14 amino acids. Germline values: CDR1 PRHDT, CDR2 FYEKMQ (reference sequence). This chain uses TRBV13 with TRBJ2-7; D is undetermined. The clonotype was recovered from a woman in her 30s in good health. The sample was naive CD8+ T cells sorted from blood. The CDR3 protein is CASSSMGYRGEQYF. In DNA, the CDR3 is TGTGCCAGCAGCTCGATGGGCTATCGTGGGGAGCAGTACTTC.